This T cell receptor beta chain came from a study of patients and donors after allogeneic stem cell transplantation. A single record per CDR3 protein comes from TCRdb applying MiXCR to the RT-PCR reads. This repertoire shows over 150,000 distinct CDR3 sequences, around 28% found once; its top ten account for 3.2%. This clonotype was observed a handful of times. CDR1 and CDR2 (germline): MNHEY, SVGEGT. This CDR3 is built from 14 residues. Trimming removed 4 bases from V and 4 bases from J, with 11 bases in between. The sequenced sample consisted of blood, either unsorted or a sorted T cell fraction (not recorded which). V and J are TRBV6-2 or TRBV6-3 and TRBJ2-1; D is unclear. This receptor was obtained from a human donor who was either an allogeneic HSCT recipient or a stem cell or donor lymphocyte infusion donor (not recorded which). It is not recorded whose cells these are; they may come from a transplant donor. CDR3 DNA sequence: TGTGCCAGCAGTTTTTCGAGCGCGTACAATGAGCAGTTCTTC. It codes for CASSFSSAYNEQFF.